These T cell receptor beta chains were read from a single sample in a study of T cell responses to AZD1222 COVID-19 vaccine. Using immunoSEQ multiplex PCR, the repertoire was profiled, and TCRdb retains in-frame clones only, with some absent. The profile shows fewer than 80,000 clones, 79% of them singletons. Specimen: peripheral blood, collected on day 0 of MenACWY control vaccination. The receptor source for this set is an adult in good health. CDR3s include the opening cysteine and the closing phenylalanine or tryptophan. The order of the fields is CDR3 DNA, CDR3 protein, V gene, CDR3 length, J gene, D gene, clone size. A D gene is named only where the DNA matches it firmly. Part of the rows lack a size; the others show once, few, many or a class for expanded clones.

cdr3_nt: TGTGCCAGCAGCTTCTCTCAGGGGGAAAACATTCAGTACTTC
cdr3_aa: CASSFSQGENIQYF
v_call: TRBV7-2
cdr3_length: 14
j_call: TRBJ2-4
d_call: TRBD1
clone_size: -

cdr3_nt: TGTGCCAGCAGGTGGCAAACCAGGGAAGCTTTCTTT
cdr3_aa: CASRWQTREAFF
v_call: TRBV2
cdr3_length: 12
j_call: TRBJ1-1
d_call: -
clone_size: -

cdr3_nt: TGTGCCAGCAGCGAGACAGTAGGGGATGGCTACACCTTC
cdr3_aa: CASSETVGDGYTF
v_call: TRBV7-3
cdr3_length: 13
j_call: TRBJ1-2
d_call: -
clone_size: -

cdr3_nt: TGCGCCAGCAGCCAAGAGGGCGGTAATTCACCCCTCCACTTT
cdr3_aa: CASSQEGGNSPLHF
v_call: TRBV4-1
cdr3_length: 14
j_call: TRBJ1-6
d_call: -
clone_size: -

cdr3_nt: TGTGCCAGCAGTGCACAGGGGGGTTTTGGAGCTTTCTTT
cdr3_aa: CASSAQGGFGAFF
v_call: TRBV12-3/TRBV12-4
cdr3_length: 13
j_call: TRBJ1-1
d_call: TRBD1
clone_size: -

cdr3_nt: TGCAGTTACCTTTGGGGGAGTGAGCAGTTCTTC
cdr3_aa: CSYLWGSEQFF
v_call: TRBV20-1
cdr3_length: 11
j_call: TRBJ2-1
d_call: -
clone_size: once

cdr3_nt: TGTGCCAGCAGTTTCAGAATGAACACTGAAGCTTTCTTT
cdr3_aa: CASSFRMNTEAFF
v_call: TRBV12-3/TRBV12-4
cdr3_length: 13
j_call: TRBJ1-1
d_call: -
clone_size: few

cdr3_nt: TGTGCCAGCAGCTTGGGGATTAGCGGGGGGGCCGGCGAGCAGTACTTC
cdr3_aa: CASSLGISGGAGEQYF
v_call: TRBV5-5
cdr3_length: 16
j_call: TRBJ2-7
d_call: TRBD2
clone_size: -

cdr3_nt: TGTGCCTGGAGTGTTTTCGGTGGCTACACCTTC
cdr3_aa: CAWSVFGGYTF
v_call: TRBV30
cdr3_length: 11
j_call: TRBJ1-2
d_call: -
clone_size: -

cdr3_nt: TGTGCCAGCAGCTTAGCTCTACAGTTTGAGCAGTTCTTC
cdr3_aa: CASSLALQFEQFF
v_call: TRBV7-2
cdr3_length: 13
j_call: TRBJ2-1
d_call: -
clone_size: -

cdr3_nt: TGCGCCAGCAGCCCGGGGGGGTCGACTAATGAAAAACTGTTTTTT
cdr3_aa: CASSPGGSTNEKLFF
v_call: TRBV5-1
cdr3_length: 15
j_call: TRBJ1-4
d_call: -
clone_size: once

cdr3_nt: TGTGCCATCAGTCCTGGGTCCGGAGGAACCTACGAGCAGTACTTC
cdr3_aa: CAISPGSGGTYEQYF
v_call: TRBV10-3
cdr3_length: 15
j_call: TRBJ2-7
d_call: -
clone_size: -

cdr3_nt: TGTGCCAGCAGCGTCTTACTTTCAACTAATGAAAAACTGTTTTTT
cdr3_aa: CASSVLLSTNEKLFF
v_call: TRBV5-6
cdr3_length: 15
j_call: TRBJ1-4
d_call: -
clone_size: -

cdr3_nt: TGTGCCAGCAGAACGAGAGAGTACAATGAGCAGTTCTTC
cdr3_aa: CASRTREYNEQFF
v_call: TRBV12-3/TRBV12-4
cdr3_length: 13
j_call: TRBJ2-1
d_call: -
clone_size: -

cdr3_nt: TGTGCCAGCAGCCCCGGGACTAGCGGGAGGCCAGATACGCAGTATTTT
cdr3_aa: CASSPGTSGRPDTQYF
v_call: TRBV5-4
cdr3_length: 16
j_call: TRBJ2-3
d_call: TRBD2
clone_size: -

cdr3_nt: TGTGCCAGCAGTCTCGGACCCCAGCCCCAGCATTTT
cdr3_aa: CASSLGPQPQHF
v_call: TRBV6-5
cdr3_length: 12
j_call: TRBJ1-5
d_call: -
clone_size: -